This is a list of T cell receptor beta chains from one sample in a study of T and B cells in COVID-19 patients. TCRdb reanalysed the multiplex PCR reads using MiXCR and keeps one entry per CDR3 protein. The table includes about 13,000 distinct CDR3 sequences, around 25% detected once. The sample consisted of blood. Receptors were obtained from a human donor who had recovered from COVID-19. Each CDR3 is given with its conserved first and last residue. A D gene is named only where the DNA matches it firmly. Rows may omit the clone size; those that give it use once, few, many or a size class.

J gene | clone size | D gene | V gene | CDR3 DNA | CDR3 protein
TRBJ1-5 | . | TRBD1 | TRBV27 | TGTGCCAGCAGCCCGGGACAGAGTTTAGGGCCCCAGCATTTT | CASSPGQSLGPQHF
TRBJ2-3 | medium-sized | . | TRBV29-1 | TGCAGCGTTCCTACTAGCCCCACAGATACGCAGTATTTT | CSVPTSPTDTQYF
TRBJ1-4 | . | . | TRBV7-2 | TGTGCCAGCAGCTTAGCGTATGGTGATGAAAAACTGTTTTTT | CASSLAYGDEKLFF
TRBJ2-7 | medium-sized | . | TRBV27 | TGTGCCAGCAGTCCATGGGAACAGAGCTCCTACGAGCAGTACTTC | CASSPWEQSSYEQYF
TRBJ2-1 | . | . | TRBV5-1 | TGCGCCAGCAGCTTGGAGGGAAGGATAAACAATGAGCAGTTCTTC | CASSLEGRINNEQFF
TRBJ2-3 | medium-sized | TRBD2 | TRBV5-5 | TGTGCCAGCAGCTTAGCGGGGGGGCCCCGCACAGATACGCAGTATTTT | CASSLAGGPRTDTQYF
TRBJ2-1 | . | . | TRBV10-3 | TGTGCCATCCCCGGCGGGAATAATTACAATGAGCAGTTCTTC | CAIPGGNNYNEQFF
TRBJ2-1 | . | TRBD2 | TRBV11-1 | TGTGCCAGCAGCTTAGATGGTTTAGCGGGGTTTAATGAGCAGTTCTTC | CASSLDGLAGFNEQFF
TRBJ1-4 | . | . | TRBV11-2 | TGTGCCAGCAGCTTAGTGGTGGGTGTGACAACTAATGAAAAACTGTTTTTT | CASSLVVGVTTNEKLFF
TRBJ2-5 | . | TRBD1 | TRBV15 | TGTGCCACCAGCGGGACAGGGGCTGAGACCCAGTACTTC | CATSGTGAETQYF
TRBJ1-6 | . | . | TRBV7-7 | TGTGCCAGCAGCTTAGCCGCGGTTCCGGGCGGATCACCCCTCCACTTT | CASSLAAVPGGSPLHF
TRBJ2-7 | . | TRBD2 | TRBV20-1 | TGCAGTGCCCGGACTAGCGGGAGTAGGTACGAGCAGTACTTC | CSARTSGSRYEQYF
TRBJ1-1 | . | . | TRBV13 | TGTGCCAGCAGCTTACAGGGGATGAACACTGAAGCTTTCTTT | CASSLQGMNTEAFF
TRBJ1-2 | . | . | TRBV7-2 | TGTGCCAGCAGCTCTAGGACGACGGGCAGCTACACCTTC | CASSSRTTGSYTF
TRBJ1-3 | . | TRBD1 | TRBV7-2 | TGTGCCAGCAGCCCAAGGGACAGGATAGACACCATATATTTT | CASSPRDRIDTIYF
TRBJ2-3 | medium-sized | . | TRBV30 | TGTGCCTGGAGTGTAACACCCCTGGGGACAGATACGCAGTATTTT | CAWSVTPLGTDTQYF
TRBJ1-1 | . | . | TRBV7-6 | TGTGCCAGCAGCCGGTCGGAGGACACTGAAGCTTTCTTT | CASSRSEDTEAFF
TRBJ2-5 | . | TRBD2 | TRBV20-1 | TGCAGTGCCTCGGGCGGGCTAGCGGGGAACCAAGAGACCCAGTACTTC | CSASGGLAGNQETQYF
TRBJ2-7 | once | . | TRBV11-2 | TGTGCCAGCAGCTTAGTTTTAGGGAGCTCCTACGAGCAGTACTTC | CASSLVLGSSYEQYF
TRBJ2-5 | medium-sized | . | TRBV6-1 | TGTGCCAGCAAAAGTGGAGGGGGGCAAGAGACCCAGTACTTC | CASKSGGGQETQYF